A single sample is the source of the 4 T cell receptor beta chains below, sequenced in a study of blood T cell repertoires in COVID-19. The repertoire was sequenced with immunoSEQ multiplex PCR; TCRdb's copy has only in-frame clones and lacks some. The repertoire holds a few hundred thousand clones, about 88% seen once, with 1% in the top ten. The sequenced sample consisted of PBMCs or T cells enriched from blood (not recorded which). These receptors were taken from a woman aged 25 to 39 who had been exposed to COVID-19.

This clone turned up a few times. The chain is built from TRBV3-1 (or the pseudogene TRBV3-2) and TRBJ2-1, with 7 positions matching TRBD2. Losses at the gene ends were 2 bases for V and 15 bases for J; bases not matched to a gene: 16. The CDR3 contains 15 residues. CDR1 and CDR2 (germline): LGHDT, YNNKEL (reference sequence). Here the CDR3 reads CASSQSSSLLREWFF. The CDR3 bases are TGTGCCAGCAGCCAATCCTCTAGTCTTTTGCGGGAGTGGTTCTTC.

The chain is built from TRBV5-1 and TRBJ1-6; 7 positions match TRBD1. Germline lookup yields CDR1 SGHRS and CDR2 YFSETQ. V trimming: 4 bases; J trimming: 7 bases; junction bases outside the gene matches: 8. This CDR3 has 15 residues. The CDR3 DNA sequence: TGCGCCAGCAGCCTACAGGGGCCGGACAATTCACCCCTCCACTTT. Translation gives CASSLQGPDNSPLHF.

The rearrangement joins TRBV4-1 to TRBJ2-1, with a tentative D call TRBD2 (6 bases). The germline CDR1 and CDR2 sequences are MGHRA and YSYEKL. CDR3 length: 15 residues. V lost 3 bases to trimming and J lost 8 bases, with 17 bases between them. The DNA of the CDR3 is TGCGCCAGCAGCCAGGTAGCCCCAGCGGGCCATGAGCAGTTCTTC. This encodes CASSQVAPAGHEQFF.

The rearrangement joins TRBV19 to TRBJ1-2, with 9 bases aligning to TRBD1. Unmatched junction bases numbered 10, after V lost 1 base and J lost 4 bases. The CDR3 is 17 amino acids. Germline loops: CDR1 LNHDA, CDR2 SQIVND (reference sequence). The CDR3, as DNA: TGTGCCAGTAGTATAGTGGAGGCCGGGACAGGGACCTATGGCTACACCTTC. This encodes CASSIVEAGTGTYGYTF.